The clone carrying this T cell receptor beta chain was seen a single time. Antigen specificity is unknown. This sample was taken from a study of shared clonotypes between healthy human individuals. Study-level points and caveats: Owing to a small donor count, the genetic and exposure-history diversity represented was limited.

There were only Caucasian adults among the donors, and all lived in Nashville, Tennessee. It was 150 to 200 ng DNA, approximately 28,000 T cell genomes, that sorted-subset replicate PCRs used. Generated by immunoSEQ multiplex PCR, the TCRdb table keeps only in-frame clones and is missing some. In the table there are 2.3 million or so clones, approximately 95% of which are singletons. This CDR3 region has 15 residues. Trimming shortened V by 4 bases and J by 9 bases, and 19 bases separated the two germline ends. CDR1 MDHEN and CDR2 SYDVKM come from the germline V gene. Source material: naive CD4+ T cells from PBMCs. Subset of the sample: CD45RA+ positively selected. This receptor was obtained from a man between 18 and 29 years old in good health. Some clones in this sample may be carry-over from other donors' samples. V usage is TRBV28 and J usage is TRBJ2-1; possible D gene TRBD2, 6 bases. CDR3 region: CASSSLTRTGGEQFF. The DNA for the CDR3 is TGTGCCAGCAGTTCGCTTACCCGCACCGGGGGTGAGCAGTTCTTC.